This T cell receptor beta chain was found in a study of CD8+ T cells in alopecia areata. General study points: Numerous expanded lesional clones remained in scalp and blood during tofacitinib.

To note about this clone: The antigen is undetermined.

Sample treatment: oral pan-JAK inhibitor, 5-10 mg twice daily. The CDR3 is 15 amino acids. Germline lookup yields CDR1 LNHDA and CDR2 SQIVND (reference sequence). J lost 6 bases, V lost 3 bases, and 1 base had no gene match. It was cDNA, reverse transcribed from extracted RNA, that served as the sequencing template. The assay was immunoSEQ multiplex PCR, and TCRdb's table has in-frame clones only and misses some. The sample includes 150,000 to 200,000 clones, about 60% seen only once; the top ten take 10% to 15%. This TCR derives from a human donor with alopecia areata. The V gene is TRBV19, the J gene TRBJ1-6; 11 nucleotides line up with TRBD1. The specimen comprised CD8+ T cells sorted from blood, sampled at week 24, from a patient treated with tofacitinib. The CDR3 nucleotides read TGTGCCAGTAGTATGGGGACAGGGGGTAATTCACCCCTCCACTTT. Its translation: CASSMGTGGNSPLHF.